One sample yielded the 23 T cell receptor beta chains listed below, sequenced in a study of CD4 T cells in relation to SARS-CoV-2 and coronaviruses. Before the COVID-19 pandemic, during about 2010-2019, CD4+ T cells were taken from unexposed donors. CD4+ T cells were isolated from the cells after around 11 days of culture. Produced via immunoSEQ multiplex PCR; TCRdb's table is partial and in-frame only. In the table there are roughly 25,000 clones, 73% of which are singletons. No antigen has been assigned to these receptors. Sequenced: CD4+ T cells from PBMCs, cultured in vitro. The receptors come from a human donor in good health.

V gene TRBV9 combines with J gene TRBJ1-2; D unresolved. This CDR3 region has 15 residues. Germline V gene lookup returns CDR1 SGDLS and CDR2 YYNGEE. V gave up 0 bases and J gave up 3 bases, with 12 bases separating them. CDR3 DNA: TGTGCCAGCAGCGTAGTGTCGGACGTCCACTATGGCTACACCTTC. As protein: CASSVVSDVHYGYTF.

V usage is TRBV14 and J usage is TRBJ2-7; D is unresolved. The length of the CDR3 is 11 residues. From germline, CDR1 is SGHDN and CDR2 FVKESK. Trimming removed 1 base at V and 4 bases at J, with 2 bases between. CDR3 DNA sequence: TGTGCCAGCAGCCAAGTTTACGAGCAGTACTTC. Amino acid sequence: CASSQVYEQYF.

V is TRBV19 and J is TRBJ2-1; D possibly corresponds to TRBD2 (7 bases). The CDR3 runs 14 residues. V was pared by 5 bases and J by 4 bases, with 12 bases between. Germline CDR1 LNHDA, CDR2 SQIVND (reference sequence). CDR3 residues: CASSLGGAYNEQFF. DNA of the CDR3: TGTGCCAGTAGTTTGGGGGGGGCATACAATGAGCAGTTCTTC.

Here the CDR3 DNA reads TGTGCCAGCGCCGCTGAGTCAGATACGCAGTATTTT. Translation gives CASAAESDTQYF. The V gene is TRBV18, the J gene TRBJ2-3; no firm D call. Germline CDR1 and CDR2: KGHSH and LQKENI. The CDR3 spans 12 residues. The V gene lost 8 bases and the J gene lost 4 bases, with 10 bases spanning the gap.

This chain joins TRBV27 and TRBJ2-7; TRBD2 agrees at 10 bases. This CDR3 spans 15 amino acids. The V gene's germline CDR1 is MNHEY and CDR2 SMNVEV (reference sequence). The V gene end was trimmed by 6 bases and the J gene end by 0 bases; junction bases not matched to a gene: 5. As DNA, the CDR3 is TGTGCCAGCAGAATTAGCGGGGGGAGCTCCTACGAGCAGTACTTC. Protein sequence: CASRISGGSSYEQYF.

This sequence joins TRBV3-1 (or the pseudogene TRBV3-2) and TRBJ1-2, with TRBD1 as a possible D gene (6 bases). CDR3 length equals 14 residues. V lost 5 bases to trimming and J lost 6 bases, with 16 bases between them. CDR1 and CDR2 (germline): LGHDT, YNNKEL (reference sequence). This CDR3 is CASSFEQGGDGYTF. For the CDR3, the DNA is TGTGCCAGCAGCTTCGAACAGGGAGGGGATGGCTACACCTTC.

This clone has only a few counts. The chain uses TRBV30 and TRBJ1-4; D call uncertain. CDR1 is GTSNPN, CDR2 SVGIG, per germline (reference sequence). The V end was cut by 5 bases, the J end by 3 bases, with 16 bases between. CDR3 length: 15 residues. CDR3 bases: TGTGCCTGGCGAATTAATTCGGGCGCTAATGAAAAACTGTTTTTT. Its protein is CAWRINSGANEKLFF. Combining the CDR3 with reference TRBV30 and TRBJ1-4 gives the whole variable domain SQTIHQWPATLVQPVGSPLSLECTVEGTSNPNLYWYRQAAGRGLQLLFYSVGIGQISSEVPQNLSASRPQDRQFILSSKKLLLSDSGFYLCAWRINSGANEKLFFGSGTQLSVL.

The chain combines TRBV6-1 with TRBJ2-7; 9 nucleotides line up with TRBD1. V lost 4 bases, J lost 2 bases, and 12 bases stayed unmatched. This CDR3 has 17 residues. CDR1 and CDR2 from the germline V gene are MNHNS and SASEGT. CDR3 residues: CASSGRSGQGRPYEQYF. Written as DNA, the CDR3 is TGTGCCAGCAGTGGCCGTTCGGGACAGGGTAGGCCCTACGAGCAGTACTTC.

This chain connects TRBV12-5 to TRBJ2-7; D unresolved. Germline loops: CDR1 LGHNT, CDR2 FRNRAP. V lost 4 bases to trimming and J lost 13 bases, with 14 bases between them. CDR3 size: 11 residues. As DNA, the CDR3 is TGTGCTAGTGGTTCTGCGGTAGCCCCTTACTTC. It codes for CASGSAVAPYF.

CDR3 nucleotide sequence: TGTGCCACCAGCCGGGACAGGACATCCTACGAGCAGTACTTC. It yields the protein CATSRDRTSYEQYF. The genes are TRBV15 and TRBJ2-7, with 8 bases aligning to TRBD1. Germline V gene data show CDR1 as LNHNV and CDR2 as YYDKDF (reference sequence). The junction had 4 bases not matched to a gene; V was cut back by 5 bases and J by 1 base. There are 14 residues in the CDR3.

The chain joins TRBV11-1 to TRBJ2-7; 9 bases fit TRBD1. CDR3 length: 14 amino acids. V shed 5 bases and J 4 bases; nucleotides not matched to a gene: 6. Per germline, CDR1 SGHAT and CDR2 FQDESV (reference sequence). The CDR3 reads CASSADRGWYEQYF. The CDR3 DNA reads as TGTGCCAGCAGCGCCGACAGGGGGTGGTACGAGCAGTACTTC. The full variable domain, completed using reference TRBV11-1 and TRBJ2-7, is EAEVAQSPRYKITEKSQAVAFWCDPISGHATLYWYRQILGQGPELLVQFQDESVVDDSQLPKDRFSAERLKGVDSTLKIQPAELGDSAMYLCASSADRGWYEQYFGPGTRLTVT.

This chain joins TRBV5-8 and TRBJ1-5, with a possible D match to TRBD1 (6 bases). V was pared by 4 bases and J by 13 bases, with 12 bases between. The CDR3 length is 11 residues. CDR1 is SGHTS, CDR2 YDEGEE, per germline. CDR3 residues: CASSGGLWQHF. Here the CDR3 DNA reads TGTGCCAGCAGCGGGGGCCTCTGGCAGCATTTT.

V gene TRBV19 combines with J gene TRBJ1-5; 7 nucleotides line up with TRBD1. Germline V CDR1 and CDR2: LNHDA, SQIVND (reference sequence). The CDR3 is 14 amino acids. The V segment lost 10 bases and the J segment 2 bases; nucleotides outside the gene matches: 8. CDR3 bases: TGTGCCATTTCGCCTCAGGGGGGCAATCAGCCCCAGCATTTT. As protein: CAISPQGGNQPQHF.

The V and J genes are TRBV29-1 and TRBJ2-7, with D maybe TRBD1 (6 bases). The CDR3 covers 13 residues. Germline CDR1 SQVTM, CDR2 ANQGSEA. V gave up 6 bases and J gave up 0 bases, with 12 bases separating them. Here the CDR3 reads CSVGHRASYEQYF. CDR3 bases: TGCAGCGTCGGGCACAGGGCCTCCTACGAGCAGTACTTC.

About this clone: Distinct nucleotide sequences in the sample also encode this CDR3. V usage is TRBV3-1 (or the pseudogene TRBV3-2) and J usage is TRBJ1-5; no clear D. This CDR3 is built from 14 residues. Deletions cut 6 bases from V and 0 bases from J, with 9 bases between. The germline V gene has CDR1 LGHDT and CDR2 YNNKEL (reference sequence). CDR3 amino acids: CASSRGYSNQPQHF. DNA of the CDR3: TGTGCCAGCAGTCGGGGATATAGCAATCAGCCCCAGCATTTT.

The table lists this clone with a few counts. This chain joins TRBV19 and TRBJ1-3; D is ambiguous. The CDR3 contains 16 residues. Germline V lookup: CDR1 LNHDA, CDR2 SQIVND (reference sequence). The V and J ends lost 7 bases and 0 bases respectively, with 16 bases between them. The CDR3 nucleotides read TGTGCCAGTACCAATGACTTGCCGGTCTCTGGAAACACCATATATTTT. It specifies CASTNDLPVSGNTIYF.

The chain combines TRBV24-1 with TRBJ2-7, with 11 bases fitting TRBD2. The CDR3 covers 17 residues. V trimming: 3 bases; J trimming: 4 bases; junction bases outside the gene matches: 10. The germline V gene encodes CDR1 KGHDR and CDR2 SFDVKD. The CDR3 region has the DNA TGTGCCACCAGTGATGGGACTAGCGGTTTAACGGGGTACGAGCAGTACTTC. As protein: CATSDGTSGLTGYEQYF.

V and J are TRBV6-1 and TRBJ1-6, with D tentatively TRBD1 (6 bases). The V end was cut by 0 bases, the J end by 3 bases, with 12 bases between. Germline CDR1 MNHNS, CDR2 SASEGT. The CDR3 spans 17 residues. CDR3 nucleotides: TGTGCCAGCAGTGAAGCTTCTGACAGGAACTATAATTCACCCCTCCACTTT. Translating gives CASSEASDRNYNSPLHF.

The V gene is TRBV6-5, the J gene TRBJ2-5, with TRBD2 identical over 8 bases. With 2 bases clipped from V and 4 bases from J, the junction kept 6 bases outside the gene matches. CDR3 length: 15 residues. Germline assignment: CDR1 MNHEY and CDR2 SVGAGI. This CDR3 is CASSYRGGPGETQYF. The CDR3, as DNA: TGTGCCAGCAGTTACCGGGGGGGGCCGGGAGAGACCCAGTACTTC.

This rearrangement joins TRBV6-1 to TRBJ1-3, with 7 bases matching TRBD1. The V gene end was trimmed by 3 bases and the J gene end by 0 bases; junction bases not matched to a gene: 5. CDR3 length: 16 residues. Per the germline V gene, CDR1 is MNHNS and CDR2 is SASEGT. The DNA of the CDR3 is TGTGCCAGCAGTGATCGGAACAGGGGCTCTGGAAACACCATATATTTT. This sequence encodes CASSDRNRGSGNTIYF.

The chain couples TRBV4-1 to TRBJ1-2, with 8 bases identical to TRBD1. Losses at the gene ends were 4 bases for V and 2 bases for J; bases not matched to a gene: 6. This CDR3 spans 15 amino acids. Germline assignment: CDR1 MGHRA and CDR2 YSYEKL. Here the CDR3 reads CASSPLDRENYGYTF. CDR3 DNA: TGCGCCAGCAGCCCCTTGGACAGGGAGAACTATGGCTACACCTTC.

CDR3 protein: CASSHPMLGHSQHF. The CDR3 DNA follows: TGTGCCAGCAGCCACCCAATGTTGGGGCATTCCCAGCATTTT. The chain joins TRBV14 to TRBJ1-5; TRBD1 is a possible D gene (5 bases). CDR1 is SGHDN, CDR2 FVKESK, per germline. Deletions cut 3 bases from V and 11 bases from J, with 17 bases between. The CDR3 totals 14 residues.

The sample holds a few counts of this clone. The chain is built from TRBV7-9 and TRBJ1-1; 8 nucleotides agree with TRBD1. V dropped 4 bases and J dropped 11; count of bases not matched to a gene: 12. Germline V gene sequence: CDR1 SEHNR, CDR2 FQNEAQ (reference sequence). This CDR3 region has 14 residues. CDR3 sequence (DNA): TGTGCCAGCAGCTCCGGGACAGGCCATCTGGAGGCTTTCTTT. This translates into CASSSGTGHLEAFF.